Listed below are T cell receptor beta chains from one sample, sequenced in a study of Ad26.COV2.S vaccination and SARS-CoV-2 variants. Using immunoSEQ multiplex PCR, the repertoire was profiled, and TCRdb retains in-frame clones only, with some absent. The top ten clones hold more than 3.5% of a sample with about 440,000 clones, roughly 91% of them seen once. The specimen was peripheral blood, collected in a trial of Ad26.COV2.S vaccine versus placebo. The receptors shown here come from a person aged 18-60 years who received the Ad26.COV2.S COVID-19 vaccine or a placebo. CDR3s include the opening cysteine and the closing phenylalanine or tryptophan. The D gene is left open where the match is weak. Rows may omit the clone size; those that give it use once, few, many or a size class.

v_call	clone_size	d_call	j_call	cdr3_aa	cdr3_nt
TRBV7-9	NA	TRBD1	TRBJ1-2	CASSYYRGDYGYTF	TGTGCCAGCAGCTATTACAGGGGTGATTATGGCTACACCTTC
TRBV6-5	once	NA	TRBJ1-2	CASRQTMANYGYTF	TGTGCCAGCAGACAGACCATGGCTAACTATGGCTACACCTTC
TRBV2	NA	TRBD1	TRBJ2-2	CASRVTGANTGELFF	TGTGCCAGCAGGGTGACAGGGGCGAACACCGGGGAGCTGTTTTTT
TRBV9	NA	NA	TRBJ2-7	CASSVALGAGYEQYF	TGTGCCAGCAGCGTAGCATTGGGGGCCGGCTACGAGCAGTACTTC
TRBV25-1	NA	NA	TRBJ2-3	CASKGLGITDTQYF	TGTGCCAGCAAGGGACTCGGGATCACAGATACGCAGTATTTT
TRBV6-5	NA	NA	TRBJ2-4	CASRRTGTAKNIQYF	TGTGCCAGCAGAAGAACCGGGACAGCCAAAAACATTCAGTACTTC
TRBV30	few	NA	TRBJ1-1	CAWSVWGTNTEAFF	TGTGCCTGGAGTGTATGGGGAACGAACACTGAAGCTTTCTTT
TRBV28	NA	TRBD1	TRBJ1-6	CASRETGQINSPLHF	TGTGCCAGCAGGGAAACGGGACAGATTAATTCACCCCTCCACTTT
TRBV7-9	NA	NA	TRBJ1-5	CASSLGSQPQHF	TGTGCCAGCAGCTTAGGGAGTCAGCCCCAGCATTTT
TRBV7-9	NA	NA	TRBJ1-1	CASSPISGTPDGAFF	TGTGCCAGCAGCCCCATTTCTGGGACTCCCGACGGGGCTTTCTTT
TRBV5-4	NA	TRBD2	TRBJ2-2	CASSFIGLANTGELFF	TGTGCCAGCAGCTTCATTGGACTAGCGAACACCGGGGAGCTGTTTTTT
TRBV7-3	NA	NA	TRBJ2-2	CASSLRGGANTGELFF	TGTGCCAGCAGCTTACGCGGAGGGGCGAACACCGGGGAGCTGTTTTTT
TRBV6-5	NA	NA	TRBJ2-1	CASSSRGVYNEQFF	TGTGCCAGCAGTTCCCGCGGTGTCTACAATGAGCAGTTCTTC
TRBV4-3	NA	NA	TRBJ2-1	CASSQDLTNEQFF	TGCGCCAGCAGCCAAGATCTCACAAATGAGCAGTTCTTC
TRBV30	NA	TRBD1	TRBJ1-5	CAWQQGTADNQPQHF	TGTGCCTGGCAACAAGGGACAGCTGACAATCAGCCCCAGCATTTT
TRBV7-9	few	NA	TRBJ1-5	CASSVDASNQPQHF	TGTGCCAGCAGCGTTGACGCAAGCAATCAGCCCCAGCATTTT
TRBV9	NA	NA	TRBJ2-1	CASSEPLSGPGYNEQFF	TGTGCCAGCAGCGAGCCCCTTAGCGGTCCCGGGTACAATGAGCAGTTCTTC
TRBV28	NA	NA	TRBJ2-7	CASSYRIHGEQYF	TGTGCCAGCAGTTACAGGATCCACGGCGAGCAGTACTTC
TRBV24-1	once	NA	TRBJ1-5	CATSDFDRKQHF	TGTGCCACCAGTGATTTTGACCGAAAACAGCATTTT
TRBV7-2	NA	NA	TRBJ2-3	CASTAQGRSTDTQYF	TGTGCCAGCACCGCTCAGGGTCGGAGCACAGATACGCAGTATTTT
TRBV7-8	NA	TRBD2	TRBJ2-5	CASSWERGRGDQETQYF	TGTGCCAGCAGCTGGGAACGTGGACGGGGGGATCAAGAGACCCAGTACTTC
TRBV11-3	NA	TRBD2	TRBJ2-1	CASSPGTSGRDDEQFF	TGTGCCAGCAGCCCCGGGACTAGCGGGAGGGATGATGAGCAGTTCTTC
TRBV10-2	once	NA	TRBJ1-2	CASSESGQHYGYTF	TGCGCCAGCAGTGAGTCTGGACAGCACTATGGCTACACCTTC
TRBV4-1	NA	TRBD2	TRBJ2-2	CASSHQGLAGDWKAGELFF	TGCGCCAGCAGCCATCAAGGACTAGCGGGAGATTGGAAGGCCGGGGAGCTGTTTTTT
TRBV28	NA	NA	TRBJ2-7	CASKKRDIRLYEQYF	TGTGCCAGCAAAAAACGGGACATCCGACTTTACGAGCAGTACTTC
TRBV15	NA	TRBD2	TRBJ2-7	CATSREISTSRHYEQYF	TGTGCCACCAGCAGAGAGATCTCGACTAGCCGTCACTACGAGCAGTACTTC
TRBV2	NA	NA	TRBJ2-1	CASRLNNEQFF	TGTGCCAGCAGATTAAACAATGAGCAGTTCTTC
TRBV15	NA	NA	TRBJ1-4	CATSRDRIVSRVGEKLFF	TGTGCCACCAGCAGAGATCGCATCGTGAGCAGGGTTGGCGAAAAACTGTTTTTT